Each of the 8 T cell receptor beta chains below was sequenced from the same sample in a study of blood T cells in healthy people across ages. Sample-barcoded 5' priming and a J-beta primer mix drove a second PCR of 7 to 11 cycles. One entry per CDR3 protein, called by TCRdb with MiXCR from the 5' RACE reads. In the table there are roughly 800,000 distinct CDR3 sequences, 25% of which are singletons. These same records also appear under a second study, on T cells of mothers and their children.

The specimen sequenced was blood. The receptors shown here come from a boy aged 5-17 years in good health.

The table lists this clonotype with a few counts. At one end, the junction sequence differs from germline, possibly due to a read error. The chain combines TRBV4-1 with TRBJ2-5; 11 nucleotides agree with TRBD2. The CDR3 length is 17 residues. Germline V gives CDR1 MGHRA, CDR2 YSYEKL. The chain's CDR3 is CASSQVGSGRARETQYF. In DNA, the CDR3 is TGCGCCAGCAGCCAAGTCGGTAGCGGGAGGGCCCGAGAGACCCAGTATTTC.

This clonotype has a handful of counts. CDR3 amino acids: CASSFPASSLNTEAFF. The CDR3 coding sequence is TGTGCCAGCAGCTTTCCCGCCTCGAGTCTGAACACTGAAGCTTTCTTT. The chain recombines TRBV7-9 with TRBJ1-1, with D unresolved. V dropped 3 bases and J dropped 0 bases, with 14 bases sitting between them. This CDR3 spans 16 amino acids. Germline values: CDR1 SEHNR, CDR2 FQNEAQ (reference sequence).

This chain links TRBV7-2 with TRBJ2-1; 7 bases line up with TRBD2. Trimming at V came to 0 bases and at J to 7 bases, leaving 12 bases not matched to a gene. The CDR3 sequence is 17 residues long. From germline, CDR1 is SGHTA and CDR2 FQGNSA. The chain's CDR3 is CASSLALGGGPANEQFF. CDR3 sequence (DNA): TGTGCCAGCAGCTTAGCGCTCGGGGGAGGGCCGGCTAATGAGCAGTTCTTC.

V usage is TRBV12-3 or TRBV12-4 and J usage is TRBJ2-5, with D possibly being TRBD1 or TRBD2 (7 bases each). Matching the DNA end better, TRBJ2-7 makes the J call doubtful. The CDR3 spans 13 residues. CDR3 protein: CASSHSGTDEQYF. The CDR3 region has the DNA TGTGCCAGCAGTCACAGCGGGACAGACGAGCAGTACTTC.

The sample holds a few counts of this clonotype. The chain uses TRBV5-6 and TRBJ2-5, with 8 nucleotides matching TRBD2. The DNA end lines up better with TRBJ2-1; the J call may be wrong. Per the germline V gene, CDR1 is SGHDT and CDR2 is YYEEEE. The CDR3 covers 14 residues. The CDR3 DNA reads as TGTGCCAGCAGCTTGCCGGGACTAGGCGGTGAGCAGTTCTTC. The encoded protein is CASSLPGLGGEQFF.

This clonotype was detected a few times. This rearrangement joins TRBV7-3 to TRBJ2-1; possible D gene TRBD2, 6 bases. CDR3 length: 15 residues. Trimming stripped 1 base from V and 2 bases from J, with 9 bases between. Germline V gives CDR1 SGHTA, CDR2 FQGTGA. CDR3 nucleotide sequence: TGTGCCAGCAGCTTAAAACCGGGAGCCTACAATGAGCAGTTCTTC. Its protein product is CASSLKPGAYNEQFF.

The table lists this clonotype with many counts. The gene calls are TRBV9 and TRBJ2-4; tentative D call: TRBD2 (6 bases). V was cut by 4 bases and J by 7 bases, with 18 bases left in between. The length of the CDR3 is 15 residues. Per germline, CDR1 SGDLS and CDR2 YYNGEE. CDR3 nucleotides: TGTGCCAGCAGCTTCAAAGCGGAGGGAGTTAACATTCAGTACTTC. Protein sequence: CASSFKAEGVNIQYF.

This clonotype has only a few counts. The CDR3 sequence: CSARDQGRQGVEKLFF. CDR3 nucleotide sequence: TGCAGTGCTAGAGATCAAGGCAGGCAGGGGGTTGAAAAACTGTTTTTT. J is TRBJ1-4 and V is TRBV20-1; 7 bases fit TRBD1. The CDR3 extends over 16 amino acids. J lost 7 bases, V lost 0 bases, and 11 bases had no gene match. Germline values: CDR1 DFQATT, CDR2 SNEGSKA (reference sequence).